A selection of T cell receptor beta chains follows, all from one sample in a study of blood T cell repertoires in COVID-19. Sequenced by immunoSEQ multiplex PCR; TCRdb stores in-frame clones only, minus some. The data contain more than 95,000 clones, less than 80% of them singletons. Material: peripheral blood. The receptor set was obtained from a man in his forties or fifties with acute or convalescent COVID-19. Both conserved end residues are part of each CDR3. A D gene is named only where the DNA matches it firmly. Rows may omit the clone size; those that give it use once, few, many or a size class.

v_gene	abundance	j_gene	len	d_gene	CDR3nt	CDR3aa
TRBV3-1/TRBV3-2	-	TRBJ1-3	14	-	TGTGCCAGCAGTCCAAGGGACATTGGAAACACCATATATTTT	CASSPRDIGNTIYF
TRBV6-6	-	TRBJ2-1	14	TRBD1	TGTGCCAGCGCCATAGACAGGGCTTACAATGAGCAGTTCTTC	CASAIDRAYNEQFF
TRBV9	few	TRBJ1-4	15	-	TGTGCCAGCACTCCGGGGGGGACGGCTAATGAAAAACTGTTTTTT	CASTPGGTANEKLFF
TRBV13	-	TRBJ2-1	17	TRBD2	TGTGCCAGCAGCTTGCGACTAGCGGGAGTCTCCTACAATGAGCAGTTCTTC	CASSLRLAGVSYNEQFF
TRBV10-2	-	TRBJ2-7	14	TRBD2	TGCGCCAGCGCAAGGACTAGCGGCTCCTACGAGCAGTACTTC	CASARTSGSYEQYF
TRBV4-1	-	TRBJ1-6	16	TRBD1	TGCGCCAGCAGCCGGACAGGGGGCGCCTATAATTCACCCCTCCACTTT	CASSRTGGAYNSPLHF
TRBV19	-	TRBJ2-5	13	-	TGTGCCAGTAGTATTCAAGGGGTAGAGACCCAGTACTTC	CASSIQGVETQYF
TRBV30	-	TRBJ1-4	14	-	TGTGCCTGGAGTCGGCCGGGAGATGAGGAAAAACTGTTTTTT	CAWSRPGDEEKLFF
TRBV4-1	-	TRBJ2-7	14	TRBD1	TGCGCCAGCAAATGGGACAGGGGATCCTACGAGCAGTACTTC	CASKWDRGSYEQYF
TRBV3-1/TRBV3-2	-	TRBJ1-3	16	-	TGTGCCAGCAGCCTACTACAGGCCGAACCTGGAAACACCATATATTTT	CASSLLQAEPGNTIYF
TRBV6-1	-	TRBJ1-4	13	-	TGTGCCAGCAGTGAAGGAGGGAGTGAAAAACTGTTTTTT	CASSEGGSEKLFF
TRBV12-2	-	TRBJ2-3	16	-	TGTGCAAGTCGCTCAACTAGCGGGGGGGTTAGAGATACGCAGTATTTT	CASRSTSGGVRDTQYF
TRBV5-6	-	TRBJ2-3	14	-	TGTGCCAGCAGCTTGTGGGGGCCGGCAGATACGCAGTATTTT	CASSLWGPADTQYF
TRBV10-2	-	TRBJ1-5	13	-	TGCGCCAGCAATGACCGGAGCAATCAGCCCCAGCATTTT	CASNDRSNQPQHF
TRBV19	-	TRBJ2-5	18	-	TGTGCCAGTAGTATCTCCCCGCGACAAAAACCACACCAAGAGACCCAGTACTTC	CASSISPRQKPHQETQYF
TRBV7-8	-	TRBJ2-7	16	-	TGTGCCAGCAGCGCTACATCGGAAGCGGGCTACTACGAGCAGTACTTC	CASSATSEAGYYEQYF
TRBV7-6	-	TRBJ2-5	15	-	TGTGCCAGCAGCTTAGGACTGGCGGGTATGGAGACCCAGTACTTC	CASSLGLAGMETQYF
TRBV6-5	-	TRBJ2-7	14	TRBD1	TGTGCCAGCACCCTGGACAGGAATCCCTCCGAGCAGTACTTC	CASTLDRNPSEQYF
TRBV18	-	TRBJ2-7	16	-	TGTGCCAGCTCACCAGGGTTTCAAGCTAGGTCCTACGAGCAGTACTTC	CASSPGFQARSYEQYF
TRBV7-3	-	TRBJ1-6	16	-	TGTGCCAGCAGCCTAACGGGAGATCTTGGGAATTCACCCCTCCACTTT	CASSLTGDLGNSPLHF
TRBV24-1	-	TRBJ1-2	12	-	TGTGCCACCAGTGACAACAGGGTTGGCTACACCTTC	CATSDNRVGYTF
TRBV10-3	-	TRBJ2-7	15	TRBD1	TGTGCCATCAGCGGGGACAGGGGAGCCACCTACGAGCAGTACTTC	CAISGDRGATYEQYF
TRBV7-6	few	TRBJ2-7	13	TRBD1	TGTGCCAGCACCGGGACAGTGCCTTACGAGCAGTACTTC	CASTGTVPYEQYF
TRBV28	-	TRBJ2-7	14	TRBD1	TGTGCCAGCACCTTGGGGACAGGGGGTCGGGAGCAGTACTTC	CASTLGTGGREQYF
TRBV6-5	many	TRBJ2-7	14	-	TGTGCCAGCAGCCGAACTAGCCGTGCCTACGAGCAGTACTTC	CASSRTSRAYEQYF
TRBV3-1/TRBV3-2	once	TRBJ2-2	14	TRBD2	TGTGCCAGCAGAAGGACTAGTAAGGACGGGGAGCTGTTTTTT	CASRRTSKDGELFF
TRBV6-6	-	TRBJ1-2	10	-	TGTGCCAGCCTCGACTATGGCTACACCTTC	CASLDYGYTF
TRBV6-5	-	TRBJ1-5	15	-	TGTGCCAGCAGGGACAGAGCCTATAGCAATCAGCCCCAGCATTTT	CASRDRAYSNQPQHF
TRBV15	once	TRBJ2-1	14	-	TGTGCCACCAGCAGTGATCTTACAGGCAATGAGCAGTTCTTC	CATSSDLTGNEQFF
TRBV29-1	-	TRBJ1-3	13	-	TGCAGCGTTGTCGTAGTCTCTGGAAACACCATATATTTT	CSVVVVSGNTIYF
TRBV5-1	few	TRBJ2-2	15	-	TGCGCCAGCAGCTTGGCGGCGGGGGCAGGCGGGGAGCTGTTTTTT	CASSLAAGAGGELFF
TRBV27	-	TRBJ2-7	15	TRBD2	TGTGCCAGCAGTCCGACTAGCGGGGGCCTCTACGAGCAGTACTTC	CASSPTSGGLYEQYF
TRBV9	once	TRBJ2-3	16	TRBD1	TGTGCCAGCAGCGTGTCCGACAGGGGGGGCACAGATACGCAGTATTTT	CASSVSDRGGTDTQYF
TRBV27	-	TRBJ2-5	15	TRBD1	TGTGCCAGCAGTCCCGGACAGGGAAGCTCGGAGACCCAGTACTTC	CASSPGQGSSETQYF
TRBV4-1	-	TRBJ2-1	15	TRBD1	TGCGCCAGCAGCCAAAATCCTGGAGGGGACAGGCTATGGTTCTTC	CASSQNPGGDRLWFF
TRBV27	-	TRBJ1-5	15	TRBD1	TGTGCCAGCAGTTTCCAGGGGGTCACTAATCAGCCCCAGCATTTT	CASSFQGVTNQPQHF
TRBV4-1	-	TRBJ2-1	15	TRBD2	TGCGCCAGCAGCCATACTGCGGGAGGTTACAATGAGCAGTTCTTC	CASSHTAGGYNEQFF
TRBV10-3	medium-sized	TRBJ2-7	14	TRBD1	TGTGCCATCAGTGATCCGGGACAGAACTACGAGCAGTACTTC	CAISDPGQNYEQYF
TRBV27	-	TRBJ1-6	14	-	TGTGCCAGGGGATTAGACAGGTATAATTCACCCCTCCACTTT	CARGLDRYNSPLHF
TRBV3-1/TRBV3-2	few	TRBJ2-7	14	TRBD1	TGTGCCAGCACCTGGACAGGGGAACCCTACGAGCAGTACTTC	CASTWTGEPYEQYF
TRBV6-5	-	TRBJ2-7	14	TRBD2	TGTGCCAGCATTGGCGCCGGGGGGGGCTACGAGCAGTACTTC	CASIGAGGGYEQYF
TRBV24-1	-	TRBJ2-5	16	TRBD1	TGTGCCACCAGTGATCCTGGGACAGGGGCCCAAGAGACCCAGTACTTC	CATSDPGTGAQETQYF
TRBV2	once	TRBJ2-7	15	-	TGTGCCAGCAGTGCTCGCCTAGGGACAAACGACGAGCAGTACTTC	CASSARLGTNDEQYF
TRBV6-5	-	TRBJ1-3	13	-	TGTGCCAGCATTGGGGGGACTGGAAACACCATATATTTT	CASIGGTGNTIYF
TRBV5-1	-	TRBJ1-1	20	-	TGCGCCAGCAGCTTGGGGAGCGTGCTCGACAGTAGGGCATCCCGCACTGAAGCTTTCTTT	CASSLGSVLDSRASRTEAFF
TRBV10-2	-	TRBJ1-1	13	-	TGCGCCAGCAGTGTGCAGGCGAACACTGAAGCTTTCTTT	CASSVQANTEAFF
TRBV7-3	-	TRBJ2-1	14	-	TGTGCCAGCAGCTCGAATGACTGGCCGAGAGAGCAGTTCTTC	CASSSNDWPREQFF
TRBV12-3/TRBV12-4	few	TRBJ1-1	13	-	TGTGCCAGCAGTTTAGGCAGGGACACTGAAGCTTTCTTT	CASSLGRDTEAFF
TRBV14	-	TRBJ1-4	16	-	TGTGCCAGCAGCCACCTATCCGGGGGGTTTGGGGAAAAACTGTTTTTT	CASSHLSGGFGEKLFF
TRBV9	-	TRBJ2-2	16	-	TGTGCCAGCAGCCCCCAGGGTGACCTACAAACCGGGGAGCTGTTTTTT	CASSPQGDLQTGELFF
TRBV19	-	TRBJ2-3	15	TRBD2	TGTGCCAGTAGTAAGACTAGCGGGCACACAGATACGCAGTATTTT	CASSKTSGHTDTQYF
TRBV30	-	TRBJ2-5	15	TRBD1	TGTGCCTGGAGGAGAAGGTCGACAGGGAAAGAGACCCAGTACTTC	CAWRRRSTGKETQYF
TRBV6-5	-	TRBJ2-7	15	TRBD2	TGTGCCAGCGGGGGGAGGGGACCTCGTCCCTACGAGCAGTACTTC	CASGGRGPRPYEQYF
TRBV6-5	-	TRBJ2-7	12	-	TGTGCCAGCACGCGGGATTCCTACGAGCAGTACTTC	CASTRDSYEQYF
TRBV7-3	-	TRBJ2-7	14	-	TGTGCCAGCGACAGCGACCCTGCCTACTACGAGCAGTACTTC	CASDSDPAYYEQYF
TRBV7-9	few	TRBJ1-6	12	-	TGTGCCAGCAGCCCGGATAATTCACCCCTCCACTTT	CASSPDNSPLHF
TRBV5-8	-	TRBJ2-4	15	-	TGTGCCAGCAGCTTCAGGGATAGTGGCAAAAACATTCAGTACTTC	CASSFRDSGKNIQYF
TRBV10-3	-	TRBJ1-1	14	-	TGTGCCATCAGACGCCCAACAGGGAGCACTGAAGCTTTCTTT	CAIRRPTGSTEAFF